What follows describes a single T cell receptor (beta chain). These data originate in a study of T cell responses to AZD1222 COVID-19 vaccine. Sequencing was performed with immunoSEQ multiplex PCR; in TCRdb, only in-frame clones are kept and a portion is missing. The data show 40,000 to 55,000 clones, approximately 83% seen once. The CDR3 totals 14 residues. Germline-derived CDR1 and CDR2 are MDHEN and SYDVKM. V lost 6 bases to trimming and J lost 5 bases; unmatched junction nucleotides: 9. This sequence originates from an adult who received the AZD1222 COVID-19 vaccine. This sequence joins TRBV28 and TRBJ2-7, with 8 bases fitting TRBD1. The sample was peripheral blood, taken 28 days after the second AZD1222 dose. This CDR3 reads CASSYEDRAHEQYF. The CDR3 nucleotides are TGTGCCAGCAGCTATGAGGACAGGGCCCACGAGCAGTACTTC.